This TCR beta chain originates from a study of cytomegalovirus exposure and HLA in healthy donors (dated by TCRdb to the late 2010s). With respect to the entire study: In an earlier analysis of 587 of the donors, 276 Gb of sequence data and 117 million unique TCR beta sequences from roughly 200 million T cells were reported. An early release that covered more than 550 HLA-typed donors contained approximately 320 gigabases of sequencing data and tens of millions of unique TCR sequences. The genetic ancestry cluster associated with self-reported Caucasian donors included around four fifths of the roughly 410 genotyped donors. The study aimed to test whether cataloging public T cell receptors could reveal signatures of past pathogen exposure. The study profiled the T cell repertoires of 666 subjects by immunosequencing and related them to cytomegalovirus serostatus. Along with the roughly 700-subject first cohort, a separate validation cohort of over 90 different subjects was used. The study combined high-throughput TCR immunosequencing, statistical association of individual TCRs with disease status, and machine learning to predict cytomegalovirus infection status. A later analysis re-analyzed previously published TCR beta repertoires from roughly 690 donors and added high-resolution HLA genotyping to study TCR occurrence patterns. Rather than using new phenotypic data, the later analysis identified candidate immune exposures from TCR beta sequences and from how often those sequences occurred across donors. An earlier analysis of more than 450 of the donors used high-throughput TCR beta sequencing to judge whether each TCR beta V gene segment behaved as functional or pseudogenic. Alongside the repertoire data, information on donor age, sex, ethnicity and CMV serostatus was compiled. In a later genetic analysis, genome-wide SNP genotypes for about 65% of the 666 donors were used, and that subset was treated as a discovery cohort. Every repertoire in the discovery cohort had been generated on one and the same sequencing platform. HLA typing included class I and class II loci at four-digit resolution. The number of donors typed differed by locus, with 629-630 for A, B, C, DRB1 and DQB1, around 500 for DQA1, 600 to 610 for DPA1, and over 400 for DPB1. Because of strong linkage in the cohort, roughly five DR-DQ haplotypes were treated as single units for association and clustering. Among roughly 400 genotyped donors of the cohort, an average of approximately 200,000 unique TCR beta nucleotide sequences was sequenced per donor, of which 15% to 20% were non-productive.

In total, roughly 670 healthy bone marrow donors made up the cohort. At the time of sampling, all cohort members were nominally healthy, though unrecorded immune exposures were likely present. The donor tested CMV seronegative, placing the donor among the 350 or so seronegative members of the cohort. Every donor gave a peripheral blood sample, and the peripheral blood mononuclear cells from that sample were used for TCR beta sequencing. Genomic DNA was extracted from the blood cell samples with the Qiagen DNeasy Blood Extraction Kit. Libraries were constructed by the immunoSEQ multiplex PCR assay. The multiplex PCR relied on a mix of 60 forward primers for TCR Vbeta segments and 13 reverse primers for TCR Jbeta segments. A multiplex PCR assay on genomic DNA amplified the CDR3 region of rearranged TCR beta genes. On the Illumina HiSeq System, the amplified TCR beta libraries were sequenced as 87-base-pair reads. On the authors' methods: In a later analysis, some 80 million unique TCR beta chains were counted across the roughly 610 repertoires, and about 9.9 million of these chains were shared by at least two donors. Raw reads were error-corrected and collapsed into unique sequences with a nearest-neighbor algorithm that merged closely related sequences to remove PCR and sequencing errors. Alignment of CDR3 sequences to IMGT reference sequences was used to assign V, D and J gene segments. For a sequence to be retained, a match of at least six nucleotides to both a V gene segment and a J gene segment was required. A rearrangement counted as productive if the CDR3 had no stop codons and remained in frame with V and J, and every other rearrangement counted as non-productive. Following IMGT convention, CDR3 was defined as the stretch from the second conserved V-encoded cysteine to the conserved J-encoded phenylalanine. In an earlier analysis of more than 550 of the donors, sequences lacking an unambiguous match to a single V gene segment were excluded. An earlier analysis of some 610 of the donors called V segments functional above 56.7% productive rearrangements and segregating when the between-donor standard deviation exceeded 5%. A statistical classification framework was developed to diagnose cytomegalovirus status using the catalog of TCR beta chain sequences. V and J gene assignment, in a later analysis, came from comparing TCR nucleotide sequences with IMGT/GENE-DB human TR gene sequences. In a later analysis, CDR3 sequences and most-parsimonious VDJ recombination scenarios were assigned using the TCRdist pipeline. A later analysis defined each TCR beta chain by its CDR3 amino acid sequence plus V-gene family, and excluded reads lacking a unique V-gene family. As a way to deal with suspected cross-contamination and a sequencing artifact, a later analysis dropped roughly 600 nucleotide sequences that were highly shared and had low generation probability. In a later analysis, a clonal expansion index for each public chain was calculated from normalized within-repertoire ranks of inferred template counts. In a later analysis, generation probabilities were computed with a VDJ recombination model fitted to out-of-frame rearrangements, and the resulting probabilities were checked against IGoR. In a later analysis, TCR-TCR, TCR-HLA and TCR-CMV co-occurrence was scored with hypergeometric tests, and a repertoire-size bias correction was applied to TCR pairs. A later analysis estimated false discovery rates by permuting HLA or CMV assignments 20 times. In a later analysis, co-occurring TCRs were grouped with DBSCAN, and TCRdist sequence similarity was added when clustering was performed within HLA-allele-positive subsets. Co-occurrence clustering excluded repertoires with fewer than 30,000 or more than 120,000 public chains, plus five with anomalous nucleotide sharing. TCRdb retrieved this table from immuneACCESS and kept in-frame rearrangements only. Not all clones are present; in checked studies, unresolved V genes account for under half, and no reason is known for the remainder. V and J calls and clone size are those listed in that table; D and trimming were worked out from the DNA. Within this sample are around 220,000 clones, with around 79% of them counted one time only. The ten largest clones add up to 0.2% to 0.25% of the sample.

Results and caveats for the whole study, not just this receptor: A group of highly shared sequence variants was considered likely to be a technical artifact of the sequencing pipeline. In a later analysis, around 17,000 TCR beta sequences were associated with specific HLA alleles at a false discovery rate of 0.05. In this cohort, only TCR beta chains were sequenced, and detectable features were limited by the absence of alpha or paired-chain data. Some IMGT-functional V segments, including TRBV6-2 and TRBV6-3, could not be told apart with the 87-base-pair reads, so those segments were excluded. In a later genetic analysis, fewer N-insertions in productive TCRs were reported among donors in an Asian-associated ancestry cluster than the approximately 630-donor mean. A further reported finding was that TCR beta sequences accurately predicted the HLA-A and HLA-B alleles for most subjects in the first cohort. A later genetic analysis associated a missense DCLRE1C variant with V-gene and J-gene trimming of TCR beta chains, and an independent cohort replicated the association. The authors suggested that the approach could potentially be extended to other disease states and immunological phenotypes. While some public TCRs were present in many individuals, most TCR sequences turned up only very rarely across donors. In a later analysis, most CMV-associated TCR beta chains were found to appear HLA-restricted, with HLA associations seemingly driven largely by CMV exposure. A few of the identified cytomegalovirus-associated TCR beta chains were confirmed in vitro to be specific for cytomegalovirus antigens. According to a later analysis, parvovirus B19, influenza, CMV and Epstein-Barr virus appeared linked to several top co-occurrence clusters. The study listed approximately 160 TCR beta chains as associated with cytomegalovirus. Immune exposure information for the cohort was limited to CMV serostatus. Because some donors lacked HLA typing at each locus, the association tests relied only on the typed subset. Cytomegalovirus status was reported to be diagnosed by the classifier with high specificity and sensitivity in both the original and validation cohorts. In a later analysis, TCR association rates were found to vary across HLA loci, with the most associated TCRs seen for DRB1 alleles and the fewest for HLA-C alleles. Because counts were too low, 15 to 20 rarely observed V segments, including chromosome 9 orphons, were excluded from the earlier analysis of a few hundred of the donors. In a later analysis, HLA-associated TCR beta chains showed more clonal expansion and lower generation probabilities than non-associated chains that were equally common. Correlated functional status among segregating V segments might reflect linkage disequilibrium, but an unknown experimental factor could not be ruled out. Presence/absence analyses assumed roughly uniform sequencing depth across donors, an assumption that may not hold. In an earlier analysis of approximately 600 of the donors, most TCR beta V segments were observed in productive rearrangements about 90% or about 30% of the time, broadly matching IMGT annotations. Assigning TCR associations to individual alleles was difficult when HLA alleles, especially DR and DQ, strongly co-occurred.

V is clipped by 4 bases and J by 3 bases, and the sequence between their germline boundaries is 16 bases long. The CDR3 has 15 amino acids, counting the end cysteine and phenylalanine. The only DNA kept is the CDR3, 45 bases in frame from the first base. Based on the germline V gene (reference sequence), the CDR1 and CDR2 sequences are SGHNT and YYREEE. About this clone: Its antigen is still unknown. Per-nucleotide qualities are absent, and no much larger clonotype sits a single base away.

The specimen sequenced was PBMCs. Recombination joined TRBV5-4 with TRBJ1-1, with a weak D call of TRBD1 (5 bases match). The sequence derives from a girl aged 2 to 9 in good health and CMV-seronegative. The DNA sequence reads TGTGCCAGCAGCCACAATGGGGCGTTCTACACTGAAGCTTTCTTT. It translates to CASSHNGAFYTEAFF.